The next 30 T cell receptor beta chains were all read from a single sample in a study of T cells in Graves' hyperthyroidism and ophthalmopathy. It was RNA transcripts that yielded the amplified TCR beta CDR3 regions. During a first-round RT-PCR of the TCR CDR3, the HTBI primer set was used. From the multiplex PCR reads, TCRdb called clonotypes with MiXCR, one entry per CDR3 protein. The sample includes roughly 700,000 distinct CDR3 sequences, around 15% of them seen just once. Sequencing was performed on blood. The receptors were sampled from a woman between 18 and 29 years old with Graves' hyperthyroidism.

The chain links TRBV20-1 to TRBJ2-1, with 11 bases aligning to TRBD2. The ends lost 0 bases at V and 5 bases at J; junction bases unmatched: 12. This CDR3 is built from 18 residues. In germline, CDR1 is DFQATT, CDR2 SNEGSKA (reference sequence). CDR3 nucleotide sequence: TGCAGTGCTAGAGATTTCCTACTAGCGGGAGATTCTAACAATGAGCAGTTCTTC. Translating it yields CSARDFLLAGDSNNEQFF.

The V gene is TRBV11-2, the J gene TRBJ1-5; D is possibly TRBD1 (5 bases). Germline V gene lookup returns CDR1 SGHAT and CDR2 FQNNGV. The V end lost 4 bases, the J end lost 1 base, and 8 bases lay between the germline ends. CDR3 length: 14 amino acids. The CDR3 spells CASSWDRSNQPQHF. CDR3 bases: TGTGCCAGCAGCTGGGACCGGAGCAATCAGCCCCAGCATTTT.

This clonotype was seen repeatedly, ten times or more. The J gene is TRBJ2-7, the V gene TRBV27; weak D call: TRBD2 (5 bases). CDR3 length: 15 amino acids. Germline values: CDR1 MNHEY, CDR2 SMNVEV (reference sequence). Between the trimmed V and J ends, which lost 1 base and 0 bases, there was a span of 10 bases. The CDR3 nucleotides are TGTGCCAGCAGTTTATGGGCTAGCAGCTCCTACGAGCAGTACTTC. Its translation: CASSLWASSSYEQYF.

The CDR3 loop reads CASNKLRDRGSYNEQFF. CDR3 DNA sequence: TGTGCCAGCAATAAGCTACGGGACAGGGGGTCCTACAATGAGCAGTTCTTC. The V and J genes are TRBV6-1 and TRBJ2-1; 11 bases line up with TRBD1. This CDR3 comprises 17 residues. J was trimmed by 1 base and V by 7 bases; bases with no gene match: 9. Germline CDR1 and CDR2: MNHNS and SASEGT.

This clonotype was seen repeatedly, ten times or more. The chain recombines TRBV30 with TRBJ1-1; D not certain. Germline-derived CDR1 and CDR2 are GTSNPN and SVGIG (reference sequence). Between the trimmed V and J ends, which lost 4 bases and 4 bases, there was a span of 7 bases. This CDR3 contains 11 residues. The CDR3 nucleotides read TGTGCCTGGACCCTTGGCACTGAAGCTTTCTTT. Its protein product is CAWTLGTEAFF.

In nucleotides, the CDR3 is TGTGCCAGTAGGAACCTGCGGGGGGGTGCCTACGAGCAGTACTTC. This encodes CASRNLRGGAYEQYF. The gene calls are TRBV19 and TRBJ2-7; 9 nucleotides align to TRBD2. The CDR3 runs 15 residues. Germline values: CDR1 LNHDA, CDR2 SQIVND (reference sequence). J was trimmed by 2 bases and V by 6 bases; bases with no gene match: 8.

The rearrangement links TRBV5-8 to TRBJ1-2; D not certain. CDR1 is SGHTS, CDR2 YDEGEE, per germline. CDR3 length: 14 amino acids. V was trimmed by 3 bases and J by 0 bases, leaving 9 bases between them. The CDR3 coding sequence is TGTGCCAGCAGCTCAACTGCCACTAACTATGGCTACACCTTC. The encoded protein is CASSSTATNYGYTF. The full variable domain, completed using reference TRBV5-8 and TRBJ1-2, is EAGVTQSPTHLIKTRGQQATLRCSPISGHTSVYWYQQALGLGLQFLLWYDEGEERNRGNFPPRFSGRQFPNYSSELNVNALELEDSALYLCASSSTATNYGYTFGSGTRLTVV.

There are many counts of this clonotype. V is TRBV29-1 and J is TRBJ2-5; 8 bases map to TRBD2. The CDR3 loop spans 13 amino acids. Germline-derived CDR1 and CDR2 are SQVTM and ANQGSEA. The ends lost 6 bases at V and 4 bases at J; junction bases unmatched: 7. CDR3 amino acids: CSVVAGSGETQYF. The CDR3 coding sequence is TGCAGCGTCGTAGCGGGATCGGGAGAGACCCAGTACTTC.

This clonotype came up many times. In DNA form, the CDR3 reads TGTGCCAGCAGCTCAGAAAACACCGGGGAGCTGTTTTTT. Protein: CASSSENTGELFF. The chain carries TRBV13 and TRBJ2-2, with D hard to call. Germline V gene sequence: CDR1 PRHDT, CDR2 FYEKMQ (reference sequence). This CDR3 is built from 13 residues. V lost 4 bases and J lost 2, with 5 bases in between.

This clonotype has a count of ten or more. The chain recombines TRBV4-2 with TRBJ2-1; 9 bases match TRBD1. CDR1 LGHNA and CDR2 YNFKEQ come from the germline V gene. V dropped 4 bases and J dropped 4; count of bases not matched to a gene: 5. This CDR3 spans 15 amino acids. The CDR3 DNA follows: TGTGCCAGCAGCCCCGGGACAGGGCTTTACAATGAGCAGTTCTTC. Translating gives CASSPGTGLYNEQFF.

The sample holds many counts of this clonotype. The chain is built from TRBV6-1 and TRBJ2-5; TRBD1 matches at 7 bases. Per germline, CDR1 MNHNS and CDR2 SASEGT. V shed 5 bases, J shed 5 bases, and the junction held 8 bases outside the gene matches. This CDR3 contains 14 residues. For the CDR3, the DNA is TGTGCCAGCAGTAGACAGGGCCGGCGGGAGACCCAGTACTTC. Translated, it gives CASSRQGRRETQYF.

This clonotype was detected many times. The chain employs TRBV7-2 and TRBJ2-3; the D is unclear. V was trimmed by 4 bases and J by 4 bases, leaving 9 bases between them. This CDR3 spans 13 amino acids. CDR1 and CDR2 (germline): SGHTA, FQGNSA. CDR3 nucleotide sequence: TGTGCCAGCAGCTCAAACCGGCCAGATACGCAGTATTTT. Protein: CASSSNRPDTQYF.

This clonotype has at least ten counts. CDR3 sequence: CASSPVRGTVFGNQPQHF. CDR3 sequence (DNA): TGTGCCAGCAGCCCGGTGAGGGGAACAGTCTTCGGCAATCAGCCCCAGCATTTT. This chain connects TRBV5-5 to TRBJ1-5, with a tentative D call TRBD1 (5 bases). The CDR3 is 18 amino acids. Germline lookup yields CDR1 SGHKS and CDR2 YYEKEE (reference sequence). Trimming took 4 bases from V and 2 from J, leaving 22 bases between them. Variable domain in full (rest from reference TRBV5-5 and TRBJ1-5): DAGVTQSPTHLIKTRGQQVTLRCSPISGHKSVSWYQQVLGQGPQFIFQYYEKEERGRGNFPDRFSARQFPNYSSELNVNALLLGDSALYLCASSPVRGTVFGNQPQHFGDGTRLSIL.

This clonotype appeared many times. The gene calls are TRBV6-2 or TRBV6-3 and TRBJ2-1; weak D call: TRBD2 (6 bases). This CDR3 contains 16 residues. Germline V lookup: CDR1 MNHEY, CDR2 SVGEGT. V lost 5 bases to trimming and J lost 8 bases, with 22 bases between them. The DNA for the CDR3 is TGTGCCAGCAGTCTCCCCGCCAGCGGGCGAGTGCATGAGCAGTTCTTC. Amino acids: CASSLPASGRVHEQFF.

This clonotype was observed at least ten times. This sequence joins TRBV18 and TRBJ1-5; D possibly corresponds to TRBD1 (5 bases). CDR1 KGHSH and CDR2 LQKENI come from the germline V gene. The CDR3 totals 13 residues. V was trimmed by 2 bases and J by 7 bases, leaving 9 bases between them. The CDR3 is CASSPNRNQPQHF. The CDR3 DNA reads as TGTGCCAGCTCACCAAACAGGAACCAGCCCCAGCATTTT.

At least ten counts were recorded for this clonotype. The chain combines TRBV11-2 with TRBJ2-1; 11 nucleotides match TRBD1. Germline CDR1 is SGHAT and CDR2 is FQNNGV. There are 18 residues in the CDR3. The J segment lost 4 bases and the V segment lost 5 bases, leaving 13 bases of the junction unmatched. The CDR3: CASSRYYSGTGGYNEQFF. CDR3 sequence (DNA): TGTGCCAGCAGCCGCTACTACTCCGGGACAGGGGGGTACAATGAGCAGTTCTTC.

In this sample, this clonotype turned up many times. The rearrangement joins TRBV13 to TRBJ2-3; TRBD1 might be the D (5 bases). V was shortened by 4 bases and J by 10 bases, with 12 bases between the two germline ends. The CDR3 contains 12 residues. The germline CDR1 and CDR2 sequences are PRHDT and FYEKMQ (reference sequence). The CDR3 sequence is CASSSPRVAQYF. The CDR3 bases are TGTGCCAGCAGCTCTCCCAGGGTGGCGCAGTATTTT.

This clonotype occurred many times. The chain is built from TRBV4-1 and TRBJ2-7; D unclear. V dropped 1 base and J dropped 2 bases, with 9 bases sitting between them. The CDR3 runs 14 residues. The V gene's germline CDR1 is MGHRA and CDR2 YSYEKL. The CDR3 bases are TGCGCCAGCAGCCAAGTACGTGGAACCTACGAGCAGTACTTC. Translating it yields CASSQVRGTYEQYF.

This sequence joins TRBV19 and TRBJ2-7; 10 bases map to TRBD1. V trimming: 3 bases; J trimming: 0 bases; junction bases outside the gene matches: 8. This CDR3 is 17 amino acids long. CDR1 and CDR2 from the germline V gene are LNHDA and SQIVND (reference sequence). The CDR3 DNA sequence: TGTGCCAGTAGTATGGGGAGGACAGGGGGAAGCTCCTACGAGCAGTACTTC. This codes for CASSMGRTGGSSYEQYF.

In the case of this clonotype: A much larger clone is a single base away; this may be a read error. The CDR3 DNA is TGTGCCAGCAGTTACGGGGCCAGCCCATACGGGCAGTACTTC. Protein: CASSYGASPYGQYF. The chain has TRBV6-2 or TRBV6-3 and TRBJ2-7; TRBD1 might be the D (5 bases). CDR1 and CDR2 (germline): MNHEY, SVGEGT. The CDR3 contains 14 residues.

This clonotype was seen more than once but under ten times. This chain connects TRBV19 to TRBJ1-5; 12 bases align to TRBD1. V lost 2 bases, J lost 6 bases, and 8 bases stayed unmatched. CDR1 and CDR2 (germline): LNHDA, SQIVND (reference sequence). This CDR3 is 17 amino acids long. The chain's CDR3 is CASSIIKGTGGGQPQHF. CDR3 sequence (DNA): TGTGCCAGTAGTATAATTAAGGGGACAGGGGGCGGTCAGCCCCAGCATTTT.

This clonotype has more than one count but fewer than ten. The CDR3 does not end in the conserved phenylalanine or tryptophan, so this is likely a read error. The chain links TRBV29-1 to TRBJ2-7, with D possibly matching TRBD1 (6 bases). The ends were cut back, 1 base at V and 2 bases at J, with 9 bases in the middle. There are 13 residues in the CDR3. The V gene's germline CDR1 is SQVTM and CDR2 ANQGSEA. CDR3 coding DNA: TGCAGCGTTGAAGGTGGACAGACCTACGAGCAGTACCTC. As protein: CSVEGGQTYEQYL.

This clonotype showed up many times. The V and J genes are TRBV3-1 and TRBJ2-1; D is uncertain. V lost 4 bases and J lost 8, with 12 bases in between. This CDR3 spans 13 amino acids. Germline assignment: CDR1 LGHDT and CDR2 YNNKEL (reference sequence). This CDR3 is CASSPTEWHEQFF. The DNA of the CDR3 is TGTGCCAGCAGCCCGACTGAGTGGCATGAGCAGTTCTTC.

This clonotype was seen ten or more times. This rearrangement joins TRBV3-1 to TRBJ1-2; 7 nucleotides agree with TRBD1. CDR1 LGHDT and CDR2 YNNKEL come from the germline V gene (reference sequence). The ends lost 1 base at V and 7 bases at J; junction bases unmatched: 15. This CDR3 is built from 17 residues. The CDR3 is CASSQGPRTTGFGGYTF. The CDR3, as DNA: TGTGCCAGCAGCCAAGGTCCCCGGACGACAGGGTTCGGTGGCTACACCTTC.

This clonotype was counted a few times. V gene TRBV20-1 combines with J gene TRBJ2-7, with D perhaps matching TRBD1 (5 bases). The DNA end is a closer match to TRBJ2-1, so the J assignment may be wrong. Germline V gene lookup returns CDR1 DFQATT and CDR2 SNEGSKA (reference sequence). This CDR3 is built from 14 residues. The DNA for the CDR3 is TGCAGTGCTAGATGGCAGGGTGTAGGGTACGAGCAGTTCTTC. Encoded protein: CSARWQGVGYEQFF.

The gene calls are TRBV5-1 and TRBJ2-5, with 7 positions matching TRBD1. The CDR3 loop spans 15 amino acids. Germline V CDR1 and CDR2: SGHRS, YFSETQ. V trimming: 5 bases; J trimming: 2 bases; junction bases outside the gene matches: 9. The CDR3 sequence is CASRLLGGLQETQYF. CDR3 bases: TGCGCCAGCAGACTTTTAGGGGGCTTACAAGAGACCCAGTACTTC.

V gene TRBV20-1 combines with J gene TRBJ2-1; 7 bases match TRBD2. J lost 4 bases, V lost 5 bases, and 14 bases had no gene match. The CDR3 is made up of 16 amino acids. From germline, CDR1 is DFQATT and CDR2 SNEGSKA (reference sequence). This chain's CDR3 is CSAATTGTIMYNEQFF. The CDR3 DNA sequence: TGCAGTGCTGCGACGACCGGGACTATAATGTACAATGAGCAGTTCTTC.

This clonotype showed up many times. J is TRBJ2-7 and V is TRBV7-9, with a weak D call TRBD1 (6 bases). Looked up from germline, CDR1 is SEHNR and CDR2 is FQNEAQ (reference sequence). V lost 5 bases and J 3 bases, leaving 20 bases between the germline ends. CDR3 length: 16 residues. CDR3 bases: TGTGCCAGCAGCCCCCAGGGTTACAGGGTCTACTACGAGCAGTACTTC. This encodes CASSPQGYRVYYEQYF.

The chain joins TRBV6-5 to TRBJ2-7; no definite D call. Germline V lookup: CDR1 MNHEY, CDR2 SVGAGI. The CDR3 runs 14 residues. Trimming left V 0 bases short and J 4 bases short, with 10 bases between. Here the CDR3 reads CASSYSMGGYEQYF. The CDR3, as DNA: TGTGCCAGCAGTTACTCTATGGGTGGGTACGAGCAGTACTTC.

The chain uses TRBV9 and TRBJ2-7; D may be TRBD1 (5 bases). The ends were cut back, 3 bases at V and 0 bases at J, with 10 bases in the middle. Germline CDR1 is SGDLS and CDR2 is YYNGEE. This CDR3 has 14 residues. The CDR3 reads CASSAGSSSYEQYF. The CDR3 DNA follows: TGTGCCAGCAGCGCAGGGTCCAGCTCCTACGAGCAGTACTTC.